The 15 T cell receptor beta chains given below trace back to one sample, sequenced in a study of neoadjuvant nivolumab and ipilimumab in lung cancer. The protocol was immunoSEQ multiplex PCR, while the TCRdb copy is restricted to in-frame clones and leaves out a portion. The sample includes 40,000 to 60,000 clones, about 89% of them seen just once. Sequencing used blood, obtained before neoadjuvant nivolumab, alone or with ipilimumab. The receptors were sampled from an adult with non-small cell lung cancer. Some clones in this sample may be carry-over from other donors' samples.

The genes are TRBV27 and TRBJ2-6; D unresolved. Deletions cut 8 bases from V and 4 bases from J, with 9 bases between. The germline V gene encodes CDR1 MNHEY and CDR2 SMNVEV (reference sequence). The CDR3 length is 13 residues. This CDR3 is CASRQMGANVLTF. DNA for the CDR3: TGTGCCAGCCGGCAAATGGGGGCCAACGTCCTGACTTTC.

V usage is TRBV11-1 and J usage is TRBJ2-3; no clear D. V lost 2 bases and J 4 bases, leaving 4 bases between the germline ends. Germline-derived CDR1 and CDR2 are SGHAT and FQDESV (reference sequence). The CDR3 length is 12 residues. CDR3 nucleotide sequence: TGTGCCAGCAGCTTAAGGGCAGATACGCAGTATTTT. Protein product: CASSLRADTQYF.

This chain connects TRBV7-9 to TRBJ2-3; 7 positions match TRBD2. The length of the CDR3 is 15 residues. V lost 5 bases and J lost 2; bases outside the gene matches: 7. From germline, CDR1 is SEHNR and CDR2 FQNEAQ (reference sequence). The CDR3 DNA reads TGTGCCAGCAGCGTGACTAGCCGGAACACAGATACGCAGTATTTT. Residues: CASSVTSRNTDTQYF.

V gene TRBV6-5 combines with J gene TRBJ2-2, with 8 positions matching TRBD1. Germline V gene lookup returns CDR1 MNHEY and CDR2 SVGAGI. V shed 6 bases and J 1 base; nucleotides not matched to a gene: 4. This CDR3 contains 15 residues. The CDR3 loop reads CASRPGQVNTGELFF. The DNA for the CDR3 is TGTGCCAGCAGGCCGGGACAGGTGAACACCGGGGAGCTGTTTTTT.

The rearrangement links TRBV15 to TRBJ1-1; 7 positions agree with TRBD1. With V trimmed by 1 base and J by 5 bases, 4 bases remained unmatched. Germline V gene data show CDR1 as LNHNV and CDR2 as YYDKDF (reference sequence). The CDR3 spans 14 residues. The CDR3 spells CATSRGKGATEAFF. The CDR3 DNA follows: TGTGCCACCAGCAGAGGTAAGGGGGCAACTGAAGCTTTCTTT.

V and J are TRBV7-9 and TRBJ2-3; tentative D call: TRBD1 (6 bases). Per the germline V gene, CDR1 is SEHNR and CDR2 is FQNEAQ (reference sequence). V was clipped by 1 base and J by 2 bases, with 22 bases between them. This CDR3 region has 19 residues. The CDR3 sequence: CASSLDYWGRGSPTDTQYF. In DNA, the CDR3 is TGTGCCAGCAGCTTAGATTATTGGGGGCGAGGATCCCCCACAGATACGCAGTATTTT.

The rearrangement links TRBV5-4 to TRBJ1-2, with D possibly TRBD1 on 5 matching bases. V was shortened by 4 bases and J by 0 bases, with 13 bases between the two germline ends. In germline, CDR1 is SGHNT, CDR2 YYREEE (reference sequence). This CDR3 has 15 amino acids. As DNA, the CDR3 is TGTGCCAGCAGCGGGGGGGTCCTAGCTAACTATGGCTACACCTTC. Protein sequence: CASSGGVLANYGYTF.

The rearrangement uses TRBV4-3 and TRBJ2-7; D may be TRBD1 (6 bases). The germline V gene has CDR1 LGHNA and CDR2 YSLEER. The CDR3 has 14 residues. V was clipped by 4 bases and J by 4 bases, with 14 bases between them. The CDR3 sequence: CASSLETGPYEQYF. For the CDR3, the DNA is TGCGCCAGCAGCCTCGAAACAGGGCCGTACGAGCAGTACTTC.

The CDR3 protein is CASSAGGNTGELFF. The CDR3 DNA sequence: TGTGCCAGTAGTGCAGGGGGGAACACCGGGGAGCTGTTTTTT. The chain carries TRBV19 and TRBJ2-2, with 7 bases that match TRBD1. This CDR3 spans 14 amino acids. With V trimmed by 5 bases and J by 1 base, 1 base remained unmatched. The germline V gene encodes CDR1 LNHDA and CDR2 SQIVND (reference sequence).

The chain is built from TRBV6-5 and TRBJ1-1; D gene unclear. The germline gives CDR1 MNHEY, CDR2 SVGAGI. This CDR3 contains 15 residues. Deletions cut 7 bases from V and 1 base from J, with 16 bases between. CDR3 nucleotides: TGTGCCAGCACCCCCTCTATAAATCCGAACACTGAAGCTTTCTTT. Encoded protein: CASTPSINPNTEAFF.

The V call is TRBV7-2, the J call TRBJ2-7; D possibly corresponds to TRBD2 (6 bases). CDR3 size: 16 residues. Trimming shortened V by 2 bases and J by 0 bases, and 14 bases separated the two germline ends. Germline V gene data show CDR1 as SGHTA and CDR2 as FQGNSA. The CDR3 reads CASSLSGGRTSYEQYF. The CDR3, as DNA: TGTGCCAGCAGCTTATCTGGTGGGAGGACCTCCTACGAGCAGTACTTC.

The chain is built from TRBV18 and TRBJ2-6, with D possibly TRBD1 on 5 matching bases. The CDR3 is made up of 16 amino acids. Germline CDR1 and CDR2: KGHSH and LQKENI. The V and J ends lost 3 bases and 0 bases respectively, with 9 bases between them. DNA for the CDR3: TGTGCCAGCTCACCCTACAGGTTCTCTGGGGCCAACGTCCTGACTTTC. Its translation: CASSPYRFSGANVLTF.

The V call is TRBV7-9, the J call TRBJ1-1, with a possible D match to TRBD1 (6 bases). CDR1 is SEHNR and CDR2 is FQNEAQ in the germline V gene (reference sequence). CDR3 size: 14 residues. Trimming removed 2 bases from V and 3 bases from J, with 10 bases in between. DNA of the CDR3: TGTGCCAGCAGCTTAACGGGACACCACACTGAAGCTTTCTTT. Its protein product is CASSLTGHHTEAFF.

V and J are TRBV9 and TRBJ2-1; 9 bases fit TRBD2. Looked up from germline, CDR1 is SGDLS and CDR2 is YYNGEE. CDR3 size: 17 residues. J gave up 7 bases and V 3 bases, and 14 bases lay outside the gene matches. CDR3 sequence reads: CASSDGTPGTSLNEQFF. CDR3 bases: TGTGCCAGCAGCGACGGGACCCCGGGGACTAGCCTTAATGAGCAGTTCTTC.

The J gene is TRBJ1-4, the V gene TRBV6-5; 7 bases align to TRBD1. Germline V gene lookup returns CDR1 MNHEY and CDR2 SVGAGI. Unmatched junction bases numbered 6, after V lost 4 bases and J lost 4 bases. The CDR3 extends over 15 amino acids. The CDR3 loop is CASSSRDRYNEKLFF. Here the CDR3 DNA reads TGTGCCAGCAGTTCCCGGGACAGATATAATGAAAAACTGTTTTTT.